This T cell receptor (beta chain) appears in the sequencing data of a study of tumor and adjacent non-tumor tissue in lung cancer. Study-level information: Patients were aged roughly 31 to 76, about ten men and about five women, stage I to III. Study results and limitations: In normal lung, the top 100 clones were significantly more dominant than in tumor.

The template was RNA from unsorted bulk tissue. The normal lung tissue was taken more than 3 cm from the tumor edge. Comments on this clonotype: Its specificity is unknown.

The length of the CDR3 is 16 residues. V dropped 4 bases and J dropped 3 bases, with 19 bases sitting between them. CDR1 and CDR2 from the germline V gene are MNHNY and SVGAGI (reference sequence). The library came from three nested PCR rounds adapted from ARM-PCR protocols. One entry per CDR3 protein results from TCRdb running MiXCR on the multiplex PCR reads. The data contain 100,000 or so distinct CDR3 sequences, more than 80% of them singletons. The clonotype originates from a man aged 55 to 70 with small cell lung cancer. J is TRBJ2-7 and V is TRBV6-6, with D perhaps matching TRBD2 (5 bases). Sequencing was carried out using distant non-tumor lung tissue. CDR3 in amino acids: CASSFSNTGIRYEQYF. CDR3 coding DNA: TGTGCCAGCAGTTTCAGCAACACCGGGATACGCTACGAGCAGTACTTC.